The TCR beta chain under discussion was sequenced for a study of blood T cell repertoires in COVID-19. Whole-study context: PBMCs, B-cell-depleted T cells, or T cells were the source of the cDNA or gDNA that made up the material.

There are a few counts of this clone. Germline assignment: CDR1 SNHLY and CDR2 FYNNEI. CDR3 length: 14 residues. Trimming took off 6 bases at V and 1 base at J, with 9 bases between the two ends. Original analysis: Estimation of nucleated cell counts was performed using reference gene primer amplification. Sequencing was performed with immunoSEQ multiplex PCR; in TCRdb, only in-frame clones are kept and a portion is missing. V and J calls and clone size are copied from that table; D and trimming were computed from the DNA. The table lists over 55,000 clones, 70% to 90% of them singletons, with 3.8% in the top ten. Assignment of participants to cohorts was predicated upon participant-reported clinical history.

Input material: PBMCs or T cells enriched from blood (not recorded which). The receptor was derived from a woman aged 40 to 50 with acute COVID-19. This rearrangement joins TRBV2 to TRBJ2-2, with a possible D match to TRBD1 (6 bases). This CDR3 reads CASRMGQNTGELFF. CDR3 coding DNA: TGTGCCAGCAGGATGGGACAGAACACCGGGGAGCTGTTTTTT.